The 29 T cell receptor beta chains below were found in one sample sequenced in a study of shared clonotypes between healthy human individuals. Libraries were prepared by immunoSEQ multiplex PCR; TCRdb keeps only in-frame clonotypes and omits some of them. Of over 2 million clones detected, 85% to 95% appear once; the ten largest clones hold around 0.13%. Input material: naive CD4+ T cells sorted from blood. Noted subset: CD45RA+ positively selected. Receptor source: a young man in good health.

J is TRBJ2-7 and V is TRBV11-2; D remains unclear. Germline V CDR1 and CDR2: SGHAT, FQNNGV. V was cut by 2 bases and J by 9 bases, with 11 bases left in between. The CDR3 runs to 12 residues. The CDR3 protein is CASSLNGIGQYF. The CDR3 region has the DNA TGTGCCAGCAGCTTAAATGGGATTGGGCAGTACTTC.

The chain uses TRBV7-2 and TRBJ2-1; 13 nucleotides line up with TRBD2. V lost 4 bases to trimming and J lost 9 bases; unmatched junction nucleotides: 9. The CDR3 has 16 amino acids. CDR1 and CDR2 (germline): SGHTA, FQGNSA. CDR3 loop: CASSSPTSGRAGEQFF. In DNA, the CDR3 is TGTGCCAGCAGCTCCCCCACTAGCGGGAGGGCCGGTGAGCAGTTCTTC. Filled out from reference TRBV7-2 and TRBJ2-1, the complete variable domain reads GAGVSQSPSNKVTEKGKDVELRCDPISGHTALYWYRQSLGQGLEFLIYFQGNSAPDKSGLPSDRFSAERTGGSVSTLTIQRTQQEDSAVYLCASSSPTSGRAGEQFFGPGTRLTVL.

V is TRBV2 and J is TRBJ2-7; D is unresolved. V was cut by 8 bases and J by 3 bases, with 20 bases left in between. CDR1 and CDR2 from the germline V gene are SNHLY and FYNNEI. The CDR3 loop spans 15 amino acids. As DNA, the CDR3 is TGTGCCAGCGATCCCCTCAGAATAGCCGGCTACGAGCAGTACTTC. Translating gives CASDPLRIAGYEQYF.

The V gene is TRBV5-1, the J gene TRBJ2-4; possible D gene TRBD1, 5 bases. Trimming shortened V by 4 bases and J by 1 base, and 6 bases separated the two germline ends. Germline V CDR1 and CDR2: SGHRS, YFSETQ. The length of the CDR3 is 13 residues. The CDR3 DNA follows: TGCGCCAGCAGCGGGGCGGCCAAAAACATTCAGTACTTC. Residues: CASSGAAKNIQYF.

This chain uses TRBV6-1 with TRBJ2-3, with TRBD2 as a possible D gene (6 bases). Trimming shortened V by 2 bases and J by 7 bases, and 19 bases separated the two germline ends. This CDR3 has 16 amino acids. Germline loops: CDR1 MNHNS, CDR2 SASEGT. Here the CDR3 DNA reads TGTGCCAGCAGTGAATCTGGGGGAGGACCCCAAAATACGCAGTATTTT. Translating it yields CASSESGGGPQNTQYF.

The chain joins TRBV4-1 to TRBJ2-5; 11 bases are shared with TRBD2. V shed 4 bases and J 4 bases; nucleotides not matched to a gene: 5. The CDR3 length is 15 residues. From germline, CDR1 is MGHRA and CDR2 YSYEKL. DNA of the CDR3: TGCGCCAGCAGCCTGGGGCTAGCGGGAGGAGAGACCCAGTACTTC. Protein sequence: CASSLGLAGGETQYF.

The CDR3 sequence is CASVLTDNQPQHF. CDR3 nucleotide sequence: TGTGCTAGTGTTCTGACAGATAATCAGCCCCAGCATTTT. The chain recombines TRBV12-5 with TRBJ1-5, with a possible D match to TRBD1 (5 bases). Germline CDR1 and CDR2: LGHNT and FRNRAP. The V gene lost 7 bases and the J gene lost 4 bases, with 11 bases spanning the gap. This CDR3 is 13 amino acids long.

In the case of this clone: Other nucleotide sequences from this sample produce the same CDR3. V usage is TRBV25-1 and J usage is TRBJ2-7; 10 nucleotides line up with TRBD2. CDR3 length: 15 amino acids. V was pared by 4 bases and J by 2 bases, with 5 bases of the junction left unmatched. Germline assignment: CDR1 MGHDK and CDR2 SYGVNS. The CDR3: CASSGRTSGAYEQYF. For the CDR3, the DNA is TGTGCCAGCAGTGGCAGGACTAGCGGTGCCTACGAGCAGTACTTC.

The chain has TRBV28 and TRBJ2-5; D remains unclear. The CDR3 loop spans 13 amino acids. Trimming shortened V by 0 bases and J by 3 bases, and 5 bases separated the two germline ends. The germline gives CDR1 MDHEN, CDR2 SYDVKM. The CDR3 nucleotides are TGTGCCAGCAGTTTATGGTCAGAAGAGACCCAGTACTTC. It specifies CASSLWSEETQYF.

V and J are TRBV19 and TRBJ1-5; 9 bases agree with TRBD1. CDR3 size: 17 residues. The V gene end was trimmed by 6 bases and the J gene end by 0 bases; junction bases not matched to a gene: 9. CDR1 is LNHDA, CDR2 SQIVND, per germline (reference sequence). The CDR3 is CASRPGQGLYSNQPQHF. The CDR3 DNA is TGTGCCAGTAGACCGGGACAGGGACTTTATAGCAATCAGCCCCAGCATTTT.

CDR3 protein: CASSLAGQGAEGNTIYF. In DNA, the CDR3 is TGTGCCAGCAGCTTGGCAGGACAGGGGGCGGAAGGAAACACCATATATTTT. The chain employs TRBV5-4 and TRBJ1-3, with TRBD1 matching over 11 bases. Germline CDR1 reads SGHNT; CDR2 reads YYREEE (reference sequence). The CDR3 is made up of 17 amino acids. V shed 0 bases, J shed 4 bases, and the junction held 6 bases outside the gene matches.

V and J are TRBV9 and TRBJ2-1; TRBD1 agrees at 7 bases. CDR1 and CDR2 from the germline V gene are SGDLS and YYNGEE. The CDR3 is 15 amino acids. The V segment lost 2 bases and the J segment 7 bases; nucleotides outside the gene matches: 9. This CDR3 reads CASSVSGTAFNEQFF. Here the CDR3 DNA reads TGTGCCAGCAGCGTCTCCGGGACAGCCTTTAATGAGCAGTTCTTC.

The chain uses TRBV28 and TRBJ1-2; D may be TRBD1 (5 bases). The V gene lost 4 bases and the J gene lost 6 bases, with 12 bases spanning the gap. The V gene's germline CDR1 is MDHEN and CDR2 SYDVKM. The CDR3 spans 13 residues. The CDR3 protein is CASSSVRGDGYTF. The DNA of the CDR3 is TGTGCCAGCAGTTCGGTCCGGGGGGATGGCTACACCTTC.

The chain employs TRBV5-1 and TRBJ2-1; TRBD1 aligns across 9 bases. Germline V gene data show CDR1 as SGHRS and CDR2 as YFSETQ. The J segment lost 5 bases and the V segment lost 4 bases, leaving 4 bases of the junction unmatched. This CDR3 has 14 amino acids. CDR3 sequence reads: CASSTGGADNEQFF. The CDR3 DNA is TGCGCCAGCAGCACAGGGGGCGCGGACAATGAGCAGTTCTTC.

In this sample, this clone turned up once. The chain couples TRBV2 to TRBJ1-1; D unclear. CDR1 SNHLY and CDR2 FYNNEI come from the germline V gene. CDR3 length: 13 amino acids. The V end was cut by 0 bases, the J end by 7 bases, with 9 bases between. The CDR3 DNA reads as TGTGCCAGCAGTGAAGCTCGACACGTTGAAGCTTTCTTT. Translation gives CASSEARHVEAFF.

CDR3 coding DNA: TGCAGCGTCCTCGGGGCCCCCCGCCTAGAGACCCAGTACTTC. Protein product: CSVLGAPRLETQYF. This chain links TRBV29-1 with TRBJ2-5; the D call may be TRBD1 or TRBD2 (5 bases each). Germline-derived CDR1 and CDR2 are SQVTM and ANQGSEA. V shed 6 bases and J shed 4 bases, with 18 bases lying between them. CDR3 length equals 14 residues.

Here the CDR3 reads CASSDSGRSTF. Here the CDR3 DNA reads TGTGCCAGCAGTGATTCGGGCCGCAGTACCTTC. The chain uses TRBV2 and TRBJ1-2, with D uncertain. The CDR3 totals 11 residues. The V gene lost 3 bases and the J gene lost 14 bases, with 13 bases spanning the gap. In germline, CDR1 is SNHLY, CDR2 FYNNEI.

This rearrangement joins TRBV30 to TRBJ2-2; D is perhaps TRBD2 (7 bases). With 3 bases removed from V and 0 bases from J, the gap between germline ends came to 14 bases. The CDR3 contains 16 residues. The germline V gene has CDR1 GTSNPN and CDR2 SVGIG (reference sequence). The CDR3: CAWRLRGGANTGELFF. DNA of the CDR3: TGTGCCTGGAGGTTACGCGGGGGCGCGAACACCGGGGAGCTGTTTTTT.

The count of this clone is one. The rearrangement links TRBV14 to TRBJ2-1, with 7 bases identical to TRBD2. Trimming took 4 bases from V and 4 from J; bases not matched to a gene: 7. The germline V gene has CDR1 SGHDN and CDR2 FVKESK. This CDR3 region has 15 residues. DNA for the CDR3: TGTGCCAGCAGCCGGGACTATCTTTTTTACAATGAGCAGTTCTTC. This sequence encodes CASSRDYLFYNEQFF.

The J gene is TRBJ1-2, the V gene TRBV7-6; D gene unclear. This CDR3 contains 13 residues. V was shortened by 1 base and J by 0 bases, with 3 bases between the two germline ends. Germline CDR1 SGHVS, CDR2 FNYEAQ. This CDR3 reads CASSLDTNYGYTF. In nucleotides, the CDR3 is TGTGCCAGCAGCTTAGACACTAACTATGGCTACACCTTC.

A remark on this clone: Additional DNA sequences in this sample encode the identical CDR3. CDR3 loop: CASSLGGGNTIYF. The CDR3 DNA reads TGTGCCAGCAGCTTAGGGGGTGGAAACACCATATATTTT. The chain recombines TRBV11-2 with TRBJ1-3; D is uncertain. There are 13 residues in the CDR3. The germline gives CDR1 SGHAT, CDR2 FQNNGV. V was clipped by 1 base and J by 3 bases, with 4 bases between them.

The J gene is TRBJ1-1, the V gene TRBV18; TRBD1 matches at 7 bases. In germline, CDR1 is KGHSH, CDR2 LQKENI. Losses at the gene ends were 0 bases for V and 5 bases for J; bases not matched to a gene: 6. There are 15 residues in the CDR3. The CDR3 nucleotides read TGTGCCAGCTCACCACCCGCAGGGGGTGAAACTGAAGCTTTCTTT. Its translation: CASSPPAGGETEAFF.

V usage is TRBV7-2 and J usage is TRBJ2-3, with TRBD2 matching over 7 bases. The length of the CDR3 is 18 residues. Germline values: CDR1 SGHTA, CDR2 FQGNSA. J gave up 1 base and V 4 bases, and 14 bases lay outside the gene matches. The CDR3 protein is CASSSNSLAEVGTDTQYF. The CDR3 DNA sequence: TGTGCCAGCAGCTCAAACAGCCTAGCGGAGGTAGGCACAGATACGCAGTATTTT.

The chain couples TRBV28 to TRBJ2-5, with D perhaps matching TRBD1 or TRBD2 (6 bases each). Germline loops: CDR1 MDHEN, CDR2 SYDVKM. The CDR3 has 15 amino acids. V gave up 3 bases and J gave up 6 bases, with 17 bases separating them. CDR3 in DNA: TGTGCCAGCAGTTTGGGGGGCGCGGCTCAAAAGACCCAGTACTTC. As protein: CASSLGGAAQKTQYF.

The chain carries TRBV5-1 and TRBJ2-3, with TRBD2 identical over 9 bases. Germline CDR1 and CDR2: SGHRS and YFSETQ. The J segment lost 7 bases and the V segment lost 10 bases, leaving 16 bases of the junction unmatched. CDR3 size: 15 residues. CDR3 sequence reads: CASHQSSGTSNTQYF. The DNA of the CDR3 is TGCGCCTCCCACCAATCTAGCGGGACTTCTAATACGCAGTATTTT.

This clone came up once. The rearrangement joins TRBV2 to TRBJ1-6, with 8 bases that match TRBD1. This CDR3 region has 14 residues. CDR1 and CDR2 from the germline V gene are SNHLY and FYNNEI. Unmatched junction bases numbered 4, after V lost 2 bases and J lost 10 bases. The CDR3 region is CASSERTGPSPLHF. DNA for the CDR3: TGTGCCAGCAGTGAACGGACAGGGCCCTCACCCCTCCACTTT.

The J gene is TRBJ2-7, the V gene TRBV27; 10 bases are a match to TRBD2. The trim removed 4 bases at V and 2 bases at J, leaving 8 bases unmatched. The CDR3 has 16 amino acids. Germline CDR1 reads MNHEY; CDR2 reads SMNVEV (reference sequence). CDR3 sequence: CASSSGLAGDPYEQYF. CDR3 in DNA: TGTGCCAGCAGTTCCGGGCTAGCGGGAGACCCCTACGAGCAGTACTTC.

The table lists this clone with a count of one. This rearrangement joins TRBV2 to TRBJ2-3, with D perhaps TRBD1 or TRBD2 (5 bases each). The CDR3 totals 15 residues. Germline CDR1 reads SNHLY; CDR2 reads FYNNEI. V was pared by 2 bases and J by 2 bases, with 11 bases between. The CDR3 spells CASSEFRDPTDTQYF. The CDR3 region has the DNA TGTGCCAGCAGTGAATTTCGGGACCCCACAGATACGCAGTATTTT.

The chain recombines TRBV7-6 with TRBJ2-5; TRBD1 might be the D (5 bases). V lost 5 bases and J lost 5, with 18 bases in between. The CDR3 extends over 15 amino acids. CDR1 and CDR2 (germline): SGHVS, FNYEAQ. This chain's CDR3 is CASSPALGRAETQYF. CDR3 coding DNA: TGTGCCAGCAGCCCAGCCCTGGGCAGGGCCGAGACCCAGTACTTC.